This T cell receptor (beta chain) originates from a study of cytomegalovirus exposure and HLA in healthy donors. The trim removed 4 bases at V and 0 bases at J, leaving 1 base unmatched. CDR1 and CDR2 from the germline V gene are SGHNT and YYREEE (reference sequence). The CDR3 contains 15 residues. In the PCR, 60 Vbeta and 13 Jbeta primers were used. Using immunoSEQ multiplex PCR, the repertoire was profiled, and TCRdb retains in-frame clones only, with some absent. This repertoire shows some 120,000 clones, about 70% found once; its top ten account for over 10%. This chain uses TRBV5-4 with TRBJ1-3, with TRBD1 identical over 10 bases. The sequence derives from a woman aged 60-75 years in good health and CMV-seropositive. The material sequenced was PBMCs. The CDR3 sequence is CASSRTGGSGNTIYF. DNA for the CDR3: TGTGCCAGCAGCCGGACAGGGGGCTCTGGAAACACCATATATTTT.